This TCR beta chain was identified in a study of beta chain features in type 1 diabetes. Across the study: Examination covered under 120 million sorted cells spanning all samples. Overall study results and limits: VDJ junctions sequenced from type 1 diabetes patients showed fewer insertions and more deletions. Type 1 diabetes patients showed a moderate but significant shortening of TCRB CDR3s in all four CD4+ subsets. Naive, central memory and regulatory TCRB repertoires appeared more similar among patients than healthy donors.

V gave up 1 base and J gave up 0 bases, with 3 bases separating them. CDR3 length equals 13 residues. The germline gives CDR1 KGHSH, CDR2 LQKENI. Regarding this clone: Its cognate antigen is unknown.

What was sequenced were expressed TCRB transcripts, since all of the isolated RNA had been reverse transcribed. An average about 3.8 million reads came from naive, central memory and regulatory T cell samples. The method was immunoSEQ multiplex PCR; TCRdb's version includes in-frame clones alone and lacks a portion of them. The sample lists about 340,000 clones, roughly 9% occurring once. The sequenced material came from central memory CD4+ T cells from blood. This sequence joins TRBV18 and TRBJ1-1; D gene unclear. The clonotype originates from a man under 40 with type 1 diabetes. In DNA form, the CDR3 reads TGTGCCAGCTCACCACAGGTGAACACTGAAGCTTTCTTT. Protein sequence: CASSPQVNTEAFF.